Included here is one TCR beta chain sequence, with context. Trimming left V 3 bases short and J 0 bases short, with 11 bases between. CDR3 size: 15 residues. Germline loops: CDR1 LNHDA, CDR2 SQIVND (reference sequence). This sample was included in a study of long-term antiretroviral therapy in people with HIV. About the research overall: The oldest specimens predate the 2015 immediate-ART recommendation by about a decade.

The immunoSEQ assay was v3.0, run at survey level. Some clones are missing from TCRdb's copy, which holds only in-frame ones; the method was immunoSEQ multiplex PCR. The profile shows roughly 17,000 clones, around 79% of them singletons. Until DNA extraction, the samples held between 1-10 million cryopreserved PBMC. The sample consisted of unsorted PBMCs, taken 2.3 years after starting antiretroviral therapy. The sequence derives from a woman aged 40 to 50 with HIV. V is TRBV19 and J is TRBJ1-1, with D tentatively TRBD1 (6 bases). The DNA for the CDR3 is TGTGCCAGTAGTATTTTCGGGGGGCTGAACACTGAAGCTTTCTTT. As protein: CASSIFGGLNTEAFF.